This TCR beta chain appears in the sequencing data of a study of technical replicates of blood from several donors. Germline V gene sequence: CDR1 MDHEN, CDR2 SYDVKM. This CDR3 is 14 amino acids long. The V end was cut by 2 bases, the J end by 4 bases, with 11 bases between. Method: immunoSEQ multiplex PCR; TCRdb's copy keeps in-frame clones and lacks some. This table has tens of thousands of clones, 90% to 95% appearing once. The sequencing input was T cells isolated from PBMCs. The TCR originated in a human donor in good health. The chain employs TRBV28 and TRBJ1-2; the D is unclear. CDR3 amino acids: CASSLKLKAYGYTF. In DNA form, the CDR3 reads TGTGCCAGCAGTTTAAAGTTAAAAGCCTATGGCTACACCTTC.